The source of this T cell receptor beta chain is a study of control samples from healthy donors and cancer patients. CDR1 and CDR2 from the germline V gene are DFQATT and SNEGSKA (reference sequence). This CDR3 spans 11 amino acids. Trimming took 3 bases from V and 7 from J, leaving 6 bases between them. The protocol was immunoSEQ multiplex PCR, while the TCRdb copy is restricted to in-frame clones and leaves out a portion. The sample lists around 82,000 clones, approximately 89% seen once, with roughly a fifth in the top ten. The chain joins TRBV20-1 to TRBJ1-4; the D is unclear. This TCR was sampled from a man aged 45 to 65 in good health. Sequenced: blood. The CDR3 loop reads CSASWGEKLFF. CDR3 coding DNA: TGCAGTGCTAGCTGGGGTGAAAAACTGTTTTTT.